The rows below give T cell receptor beta chains drawn from one sample of a study of T cell responses to AZD1222 COVID-19 vaccine. Sequencing used immunoSEQ multiplex PCR; TCRdb keeps in-frame clones, though not all of them. The sample comprises 200,000 or so clones, approximately 94% of which are singletons, and about 9% rests with the top ten. The sample consisted of peripheral blood, taken on day 0 of AZD1222 vaccination. Receptor source: an adult in good health. Each CDR3 is given with its conserved first and last residue. Fields, in order: V gene, J gene, D gene, clone size, CDR3 DNA, CDR3 protein. D genes are given only for firm matches. Size values are once, few and many counts, or a class for expanded clones, and some rows have none.

V: TRBV9
J: TRBJ1-3
D: TRBD1
size: NA
DNA: TGTGCCAGTTCCCAAGGGGGCTACTCTGGAAACACCATATATTTT
CDR3: CASSQGGYSGNTIYF

V: TRBV28
J: TRBJ2-7
D: TRBD2
size: NA
DNA: TGTGCCAGCCAACTAGCGGGAGGGAACTACGAGCAGTACTTC
CDR3: CASQLAGGNYEQYF

V: TRBV27
J: TRBJ2-2
D: NA
size: NA
DNA: TGTGCCAGCAGTTTCAGGCCCGGGGAGCTGTTTTTT
CDR3: CASSFRPGELFF

V: TRBV9
J: TRBJ2-7
D: NA
size: NA
DNA: TGTGCCAGCAGCCCCCACGGGGGGCTTGACGAGCAGTACTTC
CDR3: CASSPHGGLDEQYF

V: TRBV7-3
J: TRBJ2-1
D: TRBD2
size: NA
DNA: TGTGCCAGCAGCTCGGGACTAGCGGGAGGGGGTGAGCAGTTCTTC
CDR3: CASSSGLAGGGEQFF

V: TRBV27
J: TRBJ2-1
D: NA
size: NA
DNA: TGTGCCAGCAGTTTGAACCGGGGGATTGCCTACAATGAGCAGTTCTTC
CDR3: CASSLNRGIAYNEQFF

V: TRBV29-1
J: TRBJ2-2
D: TRBD1
size: NA
DNA: TGCAGCGTCGCTTCCGGGACAGGGAACGGGGAGCTGTTTTTT
CDR3: CSVASGTGNGELFF

V: TRBV4-2
J: TRBJ1-2
D: NA
size: NA
DNA: TGTGCCAGCAGCCGCACAGGGTCTGGCGGCTACACCTTC
CDR3: CASSRTGSGGYTF

V: TRBV4-2
J: TRBJ2-7
D: NA
size: NA
DNA: TGTGCCAGCAGCCAAGATTTGTCCGGACTGGGACTGGCTGCCGAGCAGTACTTC
CDR3: CASSQDLSGLGLAAEQYF

V: TRBV6-6
J: TRBJ2-2
D: NA
size: NA
DNA: TGTGCCAGCACTAGAGGGTTAGCCGGGGAGCTGTTTTTT
CDR3: CASTRGLAGELFF

V: TRBV19
J: TRBJ2-1
D: TRBD2
size: NA
DNA: TGTGCCAGTAGAGGCTTAGCGGGGACCTACAATGAGCAGTTCTTC
CDR3: CASRGLAGTYNEQFF

V: TRBV6-1
J: TRBJ1-5
D: TRBD1
size: NA
DNA: TGTGCCAGCAGTGACGGGACAGGGGCGGCCCAGCCCCAGCATTTT
CDR3: CASSDGTGAAQPQHF

V: TRBV7-2
J: TRBJ1-2
D: NA
size: NA
DNA: TGTGCCAGCAGCTTAGCGCGGTCTAGCTACACCTTC
CDR3: CASSLARSSYTF

V: TRBV28
J: TRBJ2-1
D: NA
size: NA
DNA: TGTGCCAGCAGTAGGGCGGGACTCTCCTACAATGAGCAGTTCTTC
CDR3: CASSRAGLSYNEQFF

V: TRBV5-5
J: TRBJ1-3
D: NA
size: NA
DNA: TGTGCCAGCAGCTTGGCCGGGACCCCCGGAAACACCATATATTTT
CDR3: CASSLAGTPGNTIYF

V: TRBV7-9
J: TRBJ2-3
D: TRBD2
size: NA
DNA: TGTGCCAGCAGCTTAGGGGGACTAGCTGCAGATACGCAGTATTTT
CDR3: CASSLGGLAADTQYF

V: TRBV11-3
J: TRBJ2-2
D: TRBD2
size: once
DNA: TGTGCCAGCAGCTTCCTACTAGCGGGAGACACCGGGGAGCTGTTTTTT
CDR3: CASSFLLAGDTGELFF

V: TRBV28
J: TRBJ1-1
D: NA
size: NA
DNA: TGTGCCAGCAGTCCACCTGGGGGGGAGAACACTGAAGCTTTCTTT
CDR3: CASSPPGGENTEAFF

V: TRBV3-1/TRBV3-2
J: TRBJ1-1
D: NA
size: NA
DNA: TGTGCCAGCAGCCAAGCGGCGCAGGGAGCTTTCTTT
CDR3: CASSQAAQGAFF

V: TRBV11-2
J: TRBJ2-7
D: TRBD2
size: NA
DNA: TGTGCCAGCAGCTACGCTACGGCGGGAGAATACGAGCAGTACTTC
CDR3: CASSYATAGEYEQYF

V: TRBV15
J: TRBJ1-1
D: TRBD1
size: NA
DNA: TGTGCCACCAGCAGAAACCCCTCCGGGACAGGGATGAATGCTTTCTTT
CDR3: CATSRNPSGTGMNAFF

V: TRBV27
J: TRBJ1-4
D: NA
size: NA
DNA: TGTGCCAGCAGTATCGCAGGGTTGGGAGTTCAAAAACTGTTTTTT
CDR3: CASSIAGLGVQKLFF

V: TRBV12-3/TRBV12-4
J: TRBJ2-7
D: NA
size: NA
DNA: TGTGCCAGCACTCTGGACAACTCCTACGAGCAGTACTTC
CDR3: CASTLDNSYEQYF

V: TRBV5-6
J: TRBJ2-7
D: TRBD1
size: NA
DNA: TGTGCCAGCAGCCACTTGGGACCAGGGGGTTCCTACGAGCAGTACTTC
CDR3: CASSHLGPGGSYEQYF

V: TRBV19
J: TRBJ2-1
D: NA
size: NA
DNA: TGTGCCAGTAGTATAAGGGGATACAATGAGCAGTTCTTC
CDR3: CASSIRGYNEQFF

V: TRBV5-1
J: TRBJ1-1
D: NA
size: NA
DNA: TGCGCCAGCAGCACCTCAGGGGTAGAAGCTTTCTTT
CDR3: CASSTSGVEAFF

V: TRBV28
J: TRBJ2-7
D: NA
size: NA
DNA: TGTGCCAGCAGCCCTCTCTCGGTCGTAGCCTACGAGCAGTACTTC
CDR3: CASSPLSVVAYEQYF

V: TRBV6-1
J: TRBJ1-5
D: NA
size: NA
DNA: TGTGCCAGCAGTGAGCAAACAGCCTCTATGTCCCAGCATTTT
CDR3: CASSEQTASMSQHF

V: TRBV20-1
J: TRBJ2-7
D: NA
size: once
DNA: TGCAGTGGACAGAAAAGCTACGAGCAGTACTTC
CDR3: CSGQKSYEQYF

V: TRBV4-3
J: TRBJ2-3
D: NA
size: once
DNA: TGCGCCAGCAGCCACGGGCTGGAGACTAGCACAGATACGCAGTATTTT
CDR3: CASSHGLETSTDTQYF

V: TRBV6-5
J: TRBJ2-3
D: TRBD2
size: NA
DNA: TGTGCCAGCAGACACCTAGCGGGAGGCACAGATACGCAGTATTTT
CDR3: CASRHLAGGTDTQYF

V: TRBV5-6
J: TRBJ1-5
D: NA
size: NA
DNA: TGTGCCAGCAGCCGGACGGACGCTTTGGCCCAGCATTTT
CDR3: CASSRTDALAQHF

V: TRBV30
J: TRBJ1-2
D: NA
size: once
DNA: TGTGCCTGGACAGTCGCGCCGACTTTGTATGGCTACACCTTC
CDR3: CAWTVAPTLYGYTF

V: TRBV5-4
J: TRBJ2-7
D: NA
size: NA
DNA: TGTGCCAGCAGCTTGGAGCTTGGGGAGGAGCAGTACTTC
CDR3: CASSLELGEEQYF

V: TRBV19
J: TRBJ2-2
D: TRBD1
size: NA
DNA: TGTGCCAGTAGTAACCCGGACAGGACTCGCACCGGGGAGCTGTTTTTT
CDR3: CASSNPDRTRTGELFF

V: TRBV9
J: TRBJ1-6
D: NA
size: NA
DNA: TGTGCCAGCAGCGTAGAGGCAGGAGGAAATTCACCCCTCCACTTT
CDR3: CASSVEAGGNSPLHF

V: TRBV5-4
J: TRBJ2-3
D: NA
size: once
DNA: TGTGCCAGCAGCTTGGCGAACAGGGAACCGCAAGATACGCAGTATTTT
CDR3: CASSLANREPQDTQYF

V: TRBV20-1
J: TRBJ2-3
D: NA
size: NA
DNA: TGCAGTGCTAGTGCCAGACGTGGCACAGATACGCAGTATTTT
CDR3: CSASARRGTDTQYF

V: TRBV7-9
J: TRBJ2-7
D: TRBD1
size: NA
DNA: TGTGCCAGCAGCTTGTCGCGTGGACAGGGAAACTACGAGCAGTACTTC
CDR3: CASSLSRGQGNYEQYF

V: TRBV10-3
J: TRBJ1-2
D: NA
size: NA
DNA: TGTGCCATCAGTGAGCGGGGAGCCTATGGCTACACCTTC
CDR3: CAISERGAYGYTF

V: TRBV6-5
J: TRBJ1-2
D: NA
size: NA
DNA: TGTGCCAGCAGTTACAATGGGGCCCGGGGCTACACCTTC
CDR3: CASSYNGARGYTF

V: TRBV19
J: TRBJ1-6
D: NA
size: NA
DNA: TGTGCCAGTAGTGCCCCAGTAGCATCACCCCTCCACTTT
CDR3: CASSAPVASPLHF

V: TRBV29-1
J: TRBJ2-1
D: NA
size: NA
DNA: TGCAGCGTTGAAGTCGGGCTAGGAGTTGAGCAGTTCTTC
CDR3: CSVEVGLGVEQFF

V: TRBV30
J: TRBJ2-2
D: TRBD2
size: NA
DNA: TGTGCCTCTCCCCTAGCGGGAAGGCCAAACACCGGGGAGCTGTTTTTT
CDR3: CASPLAGRPNTGELFF

V: TRBV19
J: TRBJ2-1
D: TRBD2
size: NA
DNA: TGTGCCAGTACACGACTAAGCGGGAGCGCTGAGCAGTTCTTC
CDR3: CASTRLSGSAEQFF

V: TRBV5-1
J: TRBJ1-1
D: NA
size: NA
DNA: TGCGCCAGCAGCTTGGCGGGAATGAACACTGAAGCTTTCTTT
CDR3: CASSLAGMNTEAFF

V: TRBV28
J: TRBJ1-2
D: NA
size: NA
DNA: TGTGCCAGCAGTTTATGGGCGGGGAGGCTCTCAGCCTATGGCTACACCTTC
CDR3: CASSLWAGRLSAYGYTF

V: TRBV19
J: TRBJ2-1
D: TRBD2
size: NA
DNA: TGTGCCAGTAGTCCCCGGGGGGTGGCCTACAATGAGCAGTTCTTC
CDR3: CASSPRGVAYNEQFF